Below are 8 T cell receptor beta chains sequenced from a single sample in a study of human T cells and chemical hapten exposure. TCRdb reprocessed the RACE reads via MiXCR and lists one record per CDR3 protein. This table holds more than 75,000 distinct CDR3 sequences, around 10% found once. Noted time point: pre-sensitization, week 0. Treatment here: therapeutic diphenylcyclopropenone sensitization with weekly scalp DPC. Sequences were derived from whole blood, sampled in connection with sensitization to the hapten diphenylcyclopropenone (DPC). The receptors stem from a woman aged 40 to 50 with alopecia areata. Some clones in this sample may be carry-over from other donors' samples.

In its sample, this clonotype was seen many times. This chain joins TRBV18 and TRBJ2-7; D is unresolved. The CDR3 is made up of 13 amino acids. Per the germline V gene, CDR1 is KGHSH and CDR2 is LQKENI. Trimming took off 3 bases at V and 3 bases at J, with 9 bases between the two ends. The CDR3, as DNA: TGTGCCAGCTCACCGCAGGATTTCTACGAGCAGTACTTC. This gives the protein CASSPQDFYEQYF.

This clonotype has a count of ten or more. This chain joins TRBV3-1 and TRBJ2-7; TRBD2 aligns across 11 bases. CDR3 length: 16 residues. J lost 6 bases, V lost 3 bases, and 10 bases had no gene match. CDR1 and CDR2 from the germline V gene are LGHDT and YNNKEL (reference sequence). CDR3 DNA: TGTGCCAGCAGCCAGCAAACTAGCGGGGGACCTCGCGAGCAGTACTTC. It codes for CASSQQTSGGPREQYF.

In this sample, this clonotype turned up a few times. The V gene is TRBV19, the J gene TRBJ1-5; TRBD1 matches at 9 bases. The CDR3 is made up of 17 amino acids. The ends lost 10 bases at V and 2 bases at J; junction bases unmatched: 15. CDR1 LNHDA and CDR2 SQIVND come from the germline V gene (reference sequence). The CDR3: CAIKDRGSALGNQPQHF. The CDR3 DNA sequence: TGTGCCATCAAAGACAGGGGGTCCGCCTTGGGCAATCAGCCCCAGCATTTT.

This clonotype appeared a few times. V and J are TRBV12-3 or TRBV12-4 and TRBJ1-1; weak D call: TRBD1 (6 bases). The CDR3 is 14 amino acids. V was trimmed by 6 bases and J by 2 bases, leaving 13 bases between them. The DNA for the CDR3 is TGTGCCAGCAGGGGACAATTGGGCAACACTGAAGCTTTCTTT. Protein product: CASRGQLGNTEAFF.

The chain combines TRBV29-1 with TRBJ2-2; D possibly corresponds to TRBD1 (5 bases). V was clipped by 7 bases and J by 2 bases, with 14 bases between them. Germline CDR1 and CDR2: SQVTM and ANQGSEA. The CDR3 runs to 14 residues. CDR3 protein: CSALTGLNTGELFF. For the CDR3, the DNA is TGCAGCGCCCTTACAGGATTAAACACCGGGGAGCTGTTTTTT.

As concerns this clonotype: This may arise from a read error, as a much more abundant clone is one base away. This chain links TRBV5-5 with TRBJ2-5, with 9 bases lining up with TRBD2. Germline V gene data show CDR1 as SGHKS and CDR2 as YYEKEE (reference sequence). This CDR3 has 16 residues. Here the CDR3 reads CASSLQRGLALETRYF. DNA of the CDR3: TGTGCCAGCAGCTTGCAGAGGGGACTAGCATTAGAGACCCGGTACTTC.

The rearrangement joins TRBV3-1 to TRBJ2-7; either TRBD1 or TRBD2 may fit D (5 bases each). Trimming took off 1 base at V and 1 base at J, with 11 bases between the two ends. Germline assignment: CDR1 LGHDT and CDR2 YNNKEL (reference sequence). The CDR3 covers 15 residues. CDR3 in DNA: TGTGCCAGCAGCCAAGGAGACGGGGCGTCCTACGAGCAGTACTTC. Amino acids: CASSQGDGASYEQYF.

This clonotype was found many times. This chain joins TRBV18 and TRBJ1-4, with 7 nucleotides matching TRBD1. The CDR3 runs to 17 residues. V gave up 3 bases and J gave up 0 bases; unmatched junction bases: 7. Per germline, CDR1 KGHSH and CDR2 LQKENI. The CDR3 sequence is CASSPTDRRATNEKLFF. DNA for the CDR3: TGTGCCAGCTCACCGACGGACAGGCGTGCAACTAATGAAAAACTGTTTTTT. Looking up the rest from reference TRBV18 and TRBJ1-4 gives the full variable domain: NAGVMQNPRHLVRRRGQEARLRCSPMKGHSHVYWYRQLPEEGLKFMVYLQKENIIDESGMPKERFSAEFPKEGPSILRIQQVVRGDSAAYFCASSPTDRRATNEKLFFGSGTQLSVL.